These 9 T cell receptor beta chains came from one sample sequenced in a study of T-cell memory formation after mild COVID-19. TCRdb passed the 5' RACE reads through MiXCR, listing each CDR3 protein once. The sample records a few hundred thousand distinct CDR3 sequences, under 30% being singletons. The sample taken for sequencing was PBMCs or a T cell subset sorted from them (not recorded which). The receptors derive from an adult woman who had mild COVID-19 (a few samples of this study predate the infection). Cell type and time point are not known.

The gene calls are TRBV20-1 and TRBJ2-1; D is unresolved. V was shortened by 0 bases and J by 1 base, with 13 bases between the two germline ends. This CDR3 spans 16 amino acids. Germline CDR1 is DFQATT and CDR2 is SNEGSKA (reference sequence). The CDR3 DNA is TGCAGTGCTAGAGATCATCAGGTCTTTTCCTACAATGAGCAGTTCTTC. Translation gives CSARDHQVFSYNEQFF.

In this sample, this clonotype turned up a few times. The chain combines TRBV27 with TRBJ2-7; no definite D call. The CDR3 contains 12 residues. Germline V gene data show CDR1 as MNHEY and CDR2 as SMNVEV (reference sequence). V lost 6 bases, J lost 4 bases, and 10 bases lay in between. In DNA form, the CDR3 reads TGTGCCAGCAGCCCCCCCGGGTACGAGCAGTACTTC. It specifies CASSPPGYEQYF.

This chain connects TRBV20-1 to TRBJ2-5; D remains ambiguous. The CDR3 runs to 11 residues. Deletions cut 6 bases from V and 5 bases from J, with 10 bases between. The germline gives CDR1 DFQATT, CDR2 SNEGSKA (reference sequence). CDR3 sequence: CSAQTRETQYF. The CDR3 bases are TGCAGTGCCCAGACCCGTGAGACCCAGTACTTC.

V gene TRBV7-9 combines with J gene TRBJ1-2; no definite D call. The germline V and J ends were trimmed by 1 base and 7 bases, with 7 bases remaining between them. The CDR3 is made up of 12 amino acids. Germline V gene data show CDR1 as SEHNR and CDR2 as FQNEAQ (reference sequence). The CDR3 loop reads CASSLDPGGYTF. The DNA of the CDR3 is TGTGCCAGCAGCTTAGACCCAGGTGGCTACACCTTC.

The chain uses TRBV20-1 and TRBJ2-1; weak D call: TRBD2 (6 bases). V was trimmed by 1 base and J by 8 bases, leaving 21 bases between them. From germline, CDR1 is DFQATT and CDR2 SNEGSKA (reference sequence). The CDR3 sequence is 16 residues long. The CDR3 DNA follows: TGCAGTGCTAGAGTTGGTGGGACTTTACGCATAGATGAGCAGTTCTTC. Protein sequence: CSARVGGTLRIDEQFF.

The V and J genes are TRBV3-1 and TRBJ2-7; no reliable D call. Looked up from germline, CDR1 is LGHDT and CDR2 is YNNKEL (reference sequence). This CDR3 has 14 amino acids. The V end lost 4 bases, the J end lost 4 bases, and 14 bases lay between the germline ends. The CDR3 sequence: CASSRRELSYEQYF. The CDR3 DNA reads TGTGCCAGCAGCCGGAGAGAGCTTAGTTACGAGCAGTACTTC.

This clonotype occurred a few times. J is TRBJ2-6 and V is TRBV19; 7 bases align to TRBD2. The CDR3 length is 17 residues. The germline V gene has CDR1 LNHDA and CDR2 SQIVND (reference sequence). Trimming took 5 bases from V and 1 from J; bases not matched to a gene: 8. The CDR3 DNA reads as TGTGCCAGTAGTGCTCTAGCGGCCAGATCTGGGGCCAACGTCCTGACTTTC. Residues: CASSALAARSGANVLTF.

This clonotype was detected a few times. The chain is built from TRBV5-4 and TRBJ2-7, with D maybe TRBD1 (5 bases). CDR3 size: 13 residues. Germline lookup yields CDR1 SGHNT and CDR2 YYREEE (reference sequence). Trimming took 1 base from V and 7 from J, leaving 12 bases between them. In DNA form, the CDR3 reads TGTGCCAGCAGCTTGAGGGGATCGGGTGAGCAGTACTTC. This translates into CASSLRGSGEQYF.

For the CDR3, the DNA is TGTGCCAGCAGTCCCACTCGGGGACAAGAGACCCAGTACTTC. Its protein product is CASSPTRGQETQYF. This chain connects TRBV27 to TRBJ2-5; D is perhaps TRBD2 (5 bases). Trimming stripped 5 bases from V and 2 bases from J, with 12 bases between. CDR1 and CDR2 from the germline V gene are MNHEY and SMNVEV (reference sequence). The CDR3 loop spans 14 amino acids.